A selection of T cell receptor beta chains follows, all from one sample in a study of shared clonotypes between healthy human individuals. Assay: immunoSEQ multiplex PCR; the TCRdb copy retains only in-frame clones and omits some. The table records about 1.1 million clones, roughly 74% of them present only once. Sequencing input: memory CD4+ T cells from PBMCs. The receptors originated from a man between 18 and 29 years old in good health. Some clones in this sample may be carry-over from other donors' samples. Each CDR3 is given with its conserved first and last residue. D genes are given only for firm matches. The size of a clone is reported for some rows only, either as once, few or many, or as a class for expanded clones.

>TRBJ2-1|few|TRBV5-1|TRBD2
TGCGCCAGCAGACCACTAGCGGGAGGGCCCAATGAGCAGTTCTTC
CASRPLAGGPNEQFF
>TRBJ1-2|.|TRBV5-8|.
TGTGCCAGCAGCCCCGACAGCAGTTATGGCTACACCTTC
CASSPDSSYGYTF
>TRBJ1-2|.|TRBV6-6|.
TGTGCCAGCAGTTATTCCGGGTCAACCTCCTATGGCTACACCTTC
CASSYSGSTSYGYTF
>TRBJ2-7|.|TRBV10-3|TRBD1
TGTGCCATCATGGGACAGGGGCGGGGATACGAGCAGTACTTC
CAIMGQGRGYEQYF
>TRBJ2-6|.|TRBV25-1|.
TGTGCCAGCAGTTCCTGGATCTCTGGGGCCAACGTCCTGACTTTC
CASSSWISGANVLTF
>TRBJ1-5|few|TRBV27|TRBD1
TGTGCCAGCAGCTCCCACGACAGGGGGATTCAGCCCCAGCATTTT
CASSSHDRGIQPQHF
>TRBJ1-1|.|TRBV5-1|TRBD1
TGCGCCAGCAGCTTGGTGGGGACAGGGACTGAAGCTTTCTTT
CASSLVGTGTEAFF
>TRBJ2-6|.|TRBV18|.
TGTGCCAGCTCAAGGAGGGGGAACACTGGGGCCAACGTCCTGACTTTC
CASSRRGNTGANVLTF
>TRBJ2-1|.|TRBV5-4|TRBD1
TGTGCCAGCAGCGCCGGGACAGGATACAATGAGCAGTTCTTC
CASSAGTGYNEQFF
>TRBJ1-1|.|TRBV4-1|.
TGCGCCAGCAGCCACCCTCAGGGGTTAAACACTGAAGCTTTCTTT
CASSHPQGLNTEAFF
>TRBJ2-5|many|TRBV9|TRBD2
TGTGCCAGCAGCGTAGGTCTCAGCGGGAGGGCCTTTGGCCAAGAGACCCAGTACTTC
CASSVGLSGRAFGQETQYF
>TRBJ1-2|.|TRBV7-2|.
TGTGCCAGCAGCCCGGGAGGGATCTATGGCTACACCTTC
CASSPGGIYGYTF
>TRBJ2-7|.|TRBV28|TRBD1
TGTGCCAGCAGTCCACGGACAGGGGGCCGGTGGGGGGCCTACGAGCAGTACTTC
CASSPRTGGRWGAYEQYF
>TRBJ1-2|.|TRBV28|.
TGTGCCAGCAGTAAAGACAGGCTTGGCTACACCTTC
CASSKDRLGYTF
>TRBJ2-3|.|TRBV5-1|.
TGCGCCAGCAGACAGGGAGGGGGAGATACGCAGTATTTT
CASRQGGGDTQYF
>TRBJ1-1|.|TRBV7-9|.
TGTGCCCTCGGGGGAGGCAGCATCATGAACACTGAAGCTTTCTTT
CALGGGSIMNTEAFF
>TRBJ2-3|.|TRBV19|TRBD1
TGTGCCACCCTCCATGGACAGGGGGTAACAGATACGCAGTATTTT
CATLHGQGVTDTQYF
>TRBJ2-1|.|TRBV11-1|.
TGTGCCAGCAGCTTAGTAGGAAGTGGGTACAATGAGCAGTTCTTC
CASSLVGSGYNEQFF
>TRBJ1-2|.|TRBV4-2|.
TGTGCCAGCAGCTCGGGGCAAGGCTATGGCTACACCTTC
CASSSGQGYGYTF
>TRBJ1-2|once|TRBV5-1|TRBD1
TGCGCCAGCAGCCCGAGACAGGGACCCGGCTATGGCTACACCTTC
CASSPRQGPGYGYTF
>TRBJ2-5|.|TRBV5-1|.
TGCGCCAGCAGCCGCGACGGGTTGGAGACCCAGTACTTC
CASSRDGLETQYF
>TRBJ2-5|few|TRBV11-3|.
TGTGCCAGCAGCCTCTACGGGGCGCGGGAGACCCAGTACTTC
CASSLYGARETQYF
>TRBJ2-3|.|TRBV7-2|.
TGTGCCAGCAGCTTAGGAGGGCCCGGCACAGATACGCAGTATTTT
CASSLGGPGTDTQYF
>TRBJ1-1|.|TRBV7-2|.
TGTGCCAGCAGCTTAGTTGGTTGGGGAGGTCGGTTT
CASSLVGWGGRF
>TRBJ2-7|.|TRBV2|.
TGTGCCAGCAGTGCAAGGCTGGACTACGAGCAGTACTTC
CASSARLDYEQYF
>TRBJ1-5|.|TRBV28|.
TGTGCCAGCTTAGATGCAGTCAATCAGCCCCAGCATTTT
CASLDAVNQPQHF
>TRBJ1-5|.|TRBV6-5|TRBD1
TGTGCCAGCAGAGGGACAGGGTCAGGCAATCAGCCCCAGCATTTT
CASRGTGSGNQPQHF
>TRBJ1-1|.|TRBV7-2|.
TGTGCCAGCAGCCCTCGAAGGGGCACTGAAGCTTTCTTT
CASSPRRGTEAFF
>TRBJ1-1|.|TRBV18|.
TGTGCCAGCTCAAGTGGACTGCCTGGGTACACTGAAGCTTTCTTT
CASSSGLPGYTEAFF
>TRBJ2-1|.|TRBV5-1|.
TGCGCCAGCAGCTCAGTGGCGGGCCACAATGAGCAGTTCTTC
CASSSVAGHNEQFF
>TRBJ1-1|once|TRBV7-9|.
TGTGCCAGCAGGCAAGGACATCTGAACACTGAAGCTTTCTTT
CASRQGHLNTEAFF